This TCR beta chain came from a study of blood T cell repertoires in COVID-19. As for the study in general: From T cells, B-cell-depleted T cells, or PBMCs came the material, which was cDNA or gDNA.

V was trimmed by 6 bases and J by 1 base, leaving 18 bases between them. Germline V gene data show CDR1 as MDHEN and CDR2 as SYDVKM. This CDR3 comprises 16 residues. TCRdb's table, derived via immunoSEQ multiplex PCR, lists solely in-frame clones and lacks some. The profile covers more than 200,000 clones, with 75% to 90% appearing a single time and over 4% taken by the ten largest. Material for sequencing was PBMCs or T cells enriched from blood (not recorded which). The TCR originated in a woman in her twenties or thirties who had recovered from COVID-19. The rearrangement uses TRBV28 and TRBJ2-5, with D possibly being TRBD2 (5 bases). CDR3 sequence: CASSTLQGGLQETQYF. The DNA of the CDR3 is TGTGCCAGCAGCACCCTCCAAGGCGGACTCCAAGAGACCCAGTACTTC.